This T cell receptor beta chain came from a study of cytomegalovirus exposure and HLA in healthy donors. In the PCR, 60 Vbeta and 13 Jbeta primers were used. Measured with immunoSEQ multiplex PCR; TCRdb has only the in-frame clones, and not every one. The data show some 150,000 clones, over 65% seen once. In germline, CDR1 is SQVTM, CDR2 ANQGSEA. The CDR3 consists of 12 residues. V lost 6 bases, J lost 2 bases, and 10 bases lay in between. This clonotype was obtained from a man aged 30 to 45 in good health and CMV-seronegative. V and J are TRBV29-1 and TRBJ1-2; a possible D gene is TRBD1 (6 bases). The sequenced material came from PBMCs. The CDR3 here is CSVNQGNYGYTF. The CDR3 region has the DNA TGCAGCGTCAACCAGGGGAACTATGGCTACACCTTC.